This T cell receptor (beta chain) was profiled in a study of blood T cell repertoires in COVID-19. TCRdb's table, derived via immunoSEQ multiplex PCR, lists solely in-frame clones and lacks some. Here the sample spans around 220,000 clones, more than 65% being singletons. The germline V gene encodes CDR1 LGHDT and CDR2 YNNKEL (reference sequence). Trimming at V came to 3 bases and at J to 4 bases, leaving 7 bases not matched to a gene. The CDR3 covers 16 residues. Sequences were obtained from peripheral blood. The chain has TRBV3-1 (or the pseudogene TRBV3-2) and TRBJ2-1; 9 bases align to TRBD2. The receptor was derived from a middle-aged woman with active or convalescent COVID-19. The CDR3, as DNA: TGTGCCAGCAGCCACGAGCGGGGGGTACTTTACAATGAGCAGTTCTTC. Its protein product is CASSHERGVLYNEQFF.